Below, 14 T cell receptor beta chains from the same sample are listed, as sequenced in a study of graft-versus-host responses after intestinal transplantation (dated by TCRdb to 2020 to 2023). The sample's time point label is to be understood as: cells obtained before transplantation from donor or recipient. No antigen has been identified for these receptors. The receptor library was made with the immunoSEQ multiplex PCR assay. As stored in TCRdb, this immuneACCESS dataset retains in-frame rearrangements with V and J assigned. A fraction of the clones does not appear; measured against another copy, unresolved V genes explain less than half of the discrepancy, and the remainder lacks a known reason. Counted in this sample were almost 40,000 clones; roughly 96% of them appeared once. Of the sample, less than 0.25% falls within the top ten clones. The sample was unstimulated CD8+ T cells sorted from spleen or lymph node cells, taken before transplant. Receptor source: a human donor who was the organ donor for an intestinal transplant.

The gene calls are TRBV10-1 and TRBJ2-5; 7 bases line up with TRBD1. The ends lost 6 bases at V and 2 bases at J; junction bases unmatched: 6. Looked up from germline, CDR1 is WNHNN and CDR2 is SYGVQD (reference sequence). This CDR3 region has 14 residues. The chain's CDR3 is CASRKRTGQETQYF. CDR3 sequence (DNA): TGCGCCAGCAGAAAGAGGACAGGTCAAGAGACCCAGTACTTC.

The chain uses TRBV7-2 and TRBJ1-2; D gene uncertain. Trimming removed 1 base at V and 4 bases at J, with 10 bases between. Germline values: CDR1 SGHTA, CDR2 FQGNSA. The CDR3 is 14 residues long. The CDR3 reads CASSLVILSYGYTF. The CDR3 DNA follows: TGTGCCAGCAGCTTAGTTATCCTCTCCTATGGCTACACCTTC.

This sequence joins TRBV25-1 and TRBJ1-5, with D possibly TRBD1 on 6 matching bases. Germline V lookup: CDR1 MGHDK, CDR2 SYGVNS. V lost 3 bases and J lost 3, with 18 bases in between. The CDR3 runs 17 residues. DNA of the CDR3: TGTGCCAGCAGTGAGGGTACTACAGGGTTTGACAATCAGCCCCAGCATTTT. This translates into CASSEGTTGFDNQPQHF.

The J gene is TRBJ2-3, the V gene TRBV2, with TRBD2 matching over 12 bases. Germline CDR1 reads SNHLY; CDR2 reads FYNNEI. J gave up 0 bases and V 8 bases, and 3 bases lay outside the gene matches. The CDR3 is 15 amino acids. The CDR3: CASRTSGTSTDTQYF. The CDR3 DNA reads TGTGCCAGCCGGACTAGCGGGACTAGCACAGATACGCAGTATTTT.

The chain has TRBV7-9 and TRBJ2-1, with 8 nucleotides matching TRBD2. The CDR3 extends over 17 amino acids. Germline V gene data show CDR1 as SEHNR and CDR2 as FQNEAQ (reference sequence). The J segment lost 4 bases and the V segment lost 5 bases, leaving 13 bases of the junction unmatched. CDR3 DNA sequence: TGTGCCAGCAGCCAGGGAGTCGGGGGGGCCAAATACAATGAGCAGTTCTTC. This encodes CASSQGVGGAKYNEQFF.

This clone was seen just once. The CDR3 reads CASGGYGYTF. For the CDR3, the DNA is TGTGCCTCCGGGGGGTATGGCTACACCTTC. The J gene is TRBJ1-2, the V gene TRBV30; the D gene is possibly TRBD1 (5 bases). There are 10 residues in the CDR3. The germline gives CDR1 GTSNPN, CDR2 SVGIG (reference sequence). V was cut by 7 bases and J by 5 bases, with 8 bases left in between.

The genes are TRBV7-9 and TRBJ2-4; 7 bases are a match to TRBD1. Germline CDR1 is SEHNR and CDR2 is FQNEAQ (reference sequence). With 3 bases clipped from V and 1 base from J, the junction kept 3 bases outside the gene matches. The CDR3 runs to 15 residues. CDR3 sequence (DNA): TGTGCCAGCAGCTTCGAGGGGGCGGCCAAAAACATTCAGTACTTC. This encodes CASSFEGAAKNIQYF.

The J gene is TRBJ2-1, the V gene TRBV9, with D hard to call. Germline CDR1 and CDR2: SGDLS and YYNGEE. The ends were cut back, 0 bases at V and 5 bases at J, with 3 bases in the middle. The CDR3 length is 12 residues. The CDR3 nucleotides are TGTGCCAGCAGCGTAGGAAACAATGAGCAGTTCTTC. This gives the protein CASSVGNNEQFF.

The V gene is TRBV6-4, the J gene TRBJ2-3; 14 nucleotides line up with TRBD2. The ends lost 3 bases at V and 1 base at J; junction bases unmatched: 0. Per germline, CDR1 MRHNA and CDR2 SNTAGT. The CDR3 totals 16 residues. The CDR3 loop reads CASSEGLAGGTDTQYF. For the CDR3, the DNA is TGTGCCAGCAGTGAGGGACTAGCGGGGGGCACAGATACGCAGTATTTT.

A single count supports this clone. The chain couples TRBV6-1 to TRBJ2-7, with 7 bases lining up with TRBD2. The CDR3 runs to 14 residues. Germline assignment: CDR1 MNHNS and CDR2 SASEGT. With V trimmed by 2 bases and J by 5 bases, 6 bases remained unmatched. DNA for the CDR3: TGTGCCAGCAGTGAATTGGGGGGGAACGACGAGCAGTACTTC. Amino acid sequence: CASSELGGNDEQYF.

This chain joins TRBV5-4 and TRBJ2-5, with D unclear. Germline-derived CDR1 and CDR2 are SGHNT and YYREEE (reference sequence). The V and J ends lost 1 base and 5 bases respectively, with 9 bases between them. The CDR3 runs to 13 residues. CDR3 region: CASSLWASETQYF. The CDR3 nucleotides are TGTGCCAGCAGCTTGTGGGCTTCGGAGACCCAGTACTTC.

V and J are TRBV6-5 and TRBJ1-1, with no clear D. Trimming pared 5 bases from V and 0 bases from J, leaving 10 bases between. Germline loops: CDR1 MNHEY, CDR2 SVGAGI. This CDR3 has 14 residues. CDR3 coding DNA: TGTGCCAGCAGTACAGACGGAATGAACACTGAAGCTTTCTTT. It yields the protein CASSTDGMNTEAFF.

The J gene is TRBJ2-3, the V gene TRBV28, with D hard to call. In germline, CDR1 is MDHEN, CDR2 SYDVKM. The V end lost 5 bases, the J end lost 4 bases, and 13 bases lay between the germline ends. This CDR3 comprises 14 residues. The CDR3 sequence: CASSATRYADTQYF. Here the CDR3 DNA reads TGTGCCAGCAGTGCCACCCGATACGCAGATACGCAGTATTTT.

In this sample, this clone turned up once. The gene calls are TRBV11-2 and TRBJ2-2; 14 nucleotides line up with TRBD2. The ends lost 5 bases at V and 3 bases at J; junction bases unmatched: 11. Germline V CDR1 and CDR2: SGHAT, FQNNGV. The CDR3 is made up of 19 amino acids. The CDR3 here is CASSPYPTSGGAHTGELFF. CDR3 DNA sequence: TGTGCCAGCAGCCCGTACCCGACTAGCGGGGGGGCTCACACCGGGGAGCTGTTTTTT.